These 10 T cell receptor beta chains were sequenced from one sample in a study of blood T cells in healthy people across ages. A second PCR, run for roughly 7 to 11 cycles, used a sample-barcoded 5' primer plus a J-beta primer mix. TCRdb processed the 5' RACE reads anew with MiXCR; each CDR3 protein has one entry. The sample lists roughly 1,500,000 distinct CDR3 sequences; about 35% were seen once. What was sequenced was blood. These receptors were obtained from a woman aged 30 to 39 in good health.

There are a few counts of this clonotype. The chain employs TRBV5-6 and TRBJ2-3, with 9 bases aligning to TRBD2. Unmatched junction bases numbered 4, after V lost 1 base and J lost 1 base. Looked up from germline, CDR1 is SGHDT and CDR2 is YYEEEE. This CDR3 is built from 16 residues. The CDR3 here is CASSLRASGGTDTQYF. Written as DNA, the CDR3 is TGTGCCAGCAGCTTGAGGGCTAGCGGGGGCACAGATACGCAGTATTTT.

This clonotype was seen repeatedly, ten times or more. This chain joins TRBV3-1 and TRBJ2-1; TRBD1 or TRBD2 may be the D gene (5 bases each). Trimming removed 1 base from V and 10 bases from J, with 11 bases in between. Germline lookup yields CDR1 LGHDT and CDR2 YNNKEL (reference sequence). The CDR3 runs 13 residues. CDR3 DNA: TGTGCCAGCAGCCAAGGCGGGTACAGGGAGCAGTTCTTC. Translating it yields CASSQGGYREQFF.

The chain employs TRBV9 and TRBJ2-5, with 9 bases fitting TRBD2. Trimming removed 0 bases from V and 5 bases from J; junction bases left unmatched: 11. The CDR3 covers 17 residues. From germline, CDR1 is SGDLS and CDR2 YYNGEE. CDR3 residues: CASSVGRAGGPQETQYF. CDR3 bases: TGTGCCAGCAGCGTAGGTCGGGCGGGGGGGCCCCAGGAGACCCAGTACTTC.

This clonotype was counted only a few times. Just one base apart from a much larger clone, this may be a read error. The chain carries TRBV4-1 and TRBJ2-7, with D possibly TRBD2 on 5 matching bases. This CDR3 has 13 residues. Trimming removed 4 bases at V and 11 bases at J, with 18 bases between. Germline loops: CDR1 MGHRA, CDR2 YSYEKL. The chain's CDR3 is CASSRTPQEREYF. In DNA, the CDR3 is TGCGCCAGCAGCCGGACTCCTCAGGAAAGGGAGTACTTC.

The V gene is TRBV2, the J gene TRBJ2-5; a possible D gene is TRBD1 (5 bases). The CDR3 loop spans 12 amino acids. V was pared by 6 bases and J by 5 bases, with 10 bases between. Germline-derived CDR1 and CDR2 are SNHLY and FYNNEI. CDR3 DNA: TGTGCCAGCAGGATGGCAGGGGAGACCCAGTACTTC. The encoded protein is CASRMAGETQYF.

This clonotype was observed a few times. The rearrangement uses TRBV12-5 and TRBJ2-1, with D possibly being TRBD1 or TRBD2 (6 bases each). Trimming stripped 3 bases from V and 6 bases from J, with 12 bases between. From germline, CDR1 is LGHNT and CDR2 FRNRAP. This CDR3 comprises 14 residues. The CDR3 bases are TGTGCTAGTGGTTTCGAGGGGGGCCTCAATGAGCAGTTCTTC. Translation: CASGFEGGLNEQFF. Together with reference TRBV12-5 and TRBJ2-1, the CDR3 gives the full variable domain: DARVTQTPRHKVTEMGQEVTMRCQPILGHNTVFWYRQTMMQGLELLAYFRNRAPLDDSGMPKDRFSAEMPDATLATLKIQPSEPRDSAVYFCASGFEGGLNEQFFGPGTRLTVL.

A single count supports this clonotype. J is TRBJ1-6 and V is TRBV28; D is undetermined. The CDR3 spans 13 residues. Per germline, CDR1 MDHEN and CDR2 SYDVKM. The ends were cut back, 11 bases at V and 7 bases at J, with 15 bases in the middle. CDR3 nucleotides: TGTGCCCTCAGAGGGCGGAGGAATTCACCCCTCCACTTT. Protein: CALRGRRNSPLHF.

This clonotype came up a few times. The J gene is TRBJ2-4, the V gene TRBV28; maybe TRBD1 (6 bases). Trimming shortened V by 5 bases and J by 15 bases, and 14 bases separated the two germline ends. The V gene's germline CDR1 is MDHEN and CDR2 SYDVKM. This CDR3 is built from 11 residues. The CDR3 loop reads CASSRQDIRYF. The CDR3 region has the DNA TGTGCCAGCAGTCGACAGGATATCCGGTACTTC.

This chain links TRBV12-3 or TRBV12-4 with TRBJ2-2; D unresolved. This CDR3 has 17 residues. V was clipped by 2 bases and J by 3 bases, with 16 bases between them. The CDR3 region is CASSLPHPSRDTGELFF. CDR3 coding DNA: TGTGCCAGCAGTTTACCCCACCCTTCTAGGGACACCGGGGAGCTGTTTTTT.

This clonotype has more than one count but fewer than ten. The genes are TRBV7-3 and TRBJ1-5; no firm D call. Germline CDR1 reads SGHTA; CDR2 reads FQGTGA. The V end was cut by 2 bases, the J end by 4 bases, with 21 bases between. This CDR3 is built from 18 residues. Here the CDR3 DNA reads TGTGCCAGCAGCTTAGGCCTACTCTTGGCGAACTTAAATCAGCCCCAGCATTTT. Encoded protein: CASSLGLLLANLNQPQHF.